This T cell receptor (beta chain) originates from a study of blood T cell repertoires in COVID-19. Data came from immunoSEQ multiplex PCR; TCRdb stores just in-frame clones and leaves some out. This table has more than 350,000 clones, 85% to 90% appearing once. V lost 5 bases and J 4 bases, leaving 15 bases between the germline ends. The CDR3 covers 14 residues. The germline V gene encodes CDR1 SQVTM and CDR2 ANQGSEA. The material sequenced was PBMCs or T cells enriched from blood (not recorded which). V usage is TRBV29-1 and J usage is TRBJ2-1; D gene ambiguous. The clonotype originates from a woman aged 45-60 years who had recovered from COVID-19. CDR3 in DNA: TGCAGCGTTCACATAAAGACAACATACAATGAGCAGTTCTTC. Its protein product is CSVHIKTTYNEQFF.